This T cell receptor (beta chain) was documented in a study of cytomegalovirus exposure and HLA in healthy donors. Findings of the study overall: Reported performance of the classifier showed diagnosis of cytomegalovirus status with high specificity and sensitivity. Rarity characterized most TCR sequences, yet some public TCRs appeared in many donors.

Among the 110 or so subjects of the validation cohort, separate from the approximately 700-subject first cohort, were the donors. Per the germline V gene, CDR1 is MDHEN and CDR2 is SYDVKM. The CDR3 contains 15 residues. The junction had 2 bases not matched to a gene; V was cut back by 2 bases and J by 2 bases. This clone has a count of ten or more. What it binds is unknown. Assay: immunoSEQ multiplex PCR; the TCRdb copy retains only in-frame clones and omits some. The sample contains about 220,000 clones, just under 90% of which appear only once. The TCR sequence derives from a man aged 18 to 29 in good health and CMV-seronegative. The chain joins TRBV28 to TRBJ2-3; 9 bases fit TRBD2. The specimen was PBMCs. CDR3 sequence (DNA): TGTGCCAGCAGTTTAGCGGGGGGGCACACAGATACGCAGTATTTT. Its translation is CASSLAGGHTDTQYF.